The rows below give T cell receptor beta chains drawn from one sample of a study of T cell responses to AZD1222 COVID-19 vaccine. TCRdb keeps only in-frame clones here, not all; method: immunoSEQ multiplex PCR. The sample shows approximately 81,000 clones, about 80% of them seen only once. The specimen was peripheral blood, collected 28 days after the second AZD1222 dose. Source of these receptors: an adult who received the AZD1222 COVID-19 vaccine. Both conserved end residues are trimmed from each CDR3. Fields, in order: J gene, V gene, CDR3 protein.

J: TRBJ1-4
V: TRBV30
CDR3: AWRGEKLF

J: TRBJ1-5
V: TRBV4-1
CDR3: ASSQGNQGQPQH

J: TRBJ1-5
V: TRBV6-5
CDR3: ASSYSWGNQPQH

J: TRBJ2-7
V: TRBV30
CDR3: AWTRGGTHEQY

J: TRBJ1-4
V: TRBV5-4
CDR3: ASSLEAGSNEKLF

J: TRBJ1-2
V: TRBV7-3
CDR3: ASSLTPGYGYT

J: TRBJ2-7
V: TRBV7-2
CDR3: ASSFTGQSDEQY

J: TRBJ2-5
V: TRBV28
CDR3: ASSFPPTSGRATETQY

J: TRBJ2-7
V: TRBV5-4
CDR3: ASSLGAREQY

J: TRBJ1-2
V: TRBV27
CDR3: ASSSLSRGHGYT

J: TRBJ1-2
V: TRBV12-2
CDR3: ASRLAGGGGGEIYGYT

J: TRBJ1-1
V: TRBV6-5
CDR3: ASSYSRGNTEAF

J: TRBJ2-7
V: TRBV29-1
CDR3: SIGTSGSYEQY

J: TRBJ2-5
V: TRBV11-3
CDR3: ASSPGLTVEVIETQY

J: TRBJ2-3
V: TRBV24-1
CDR3: ATSDLDRDQISSTDTQY